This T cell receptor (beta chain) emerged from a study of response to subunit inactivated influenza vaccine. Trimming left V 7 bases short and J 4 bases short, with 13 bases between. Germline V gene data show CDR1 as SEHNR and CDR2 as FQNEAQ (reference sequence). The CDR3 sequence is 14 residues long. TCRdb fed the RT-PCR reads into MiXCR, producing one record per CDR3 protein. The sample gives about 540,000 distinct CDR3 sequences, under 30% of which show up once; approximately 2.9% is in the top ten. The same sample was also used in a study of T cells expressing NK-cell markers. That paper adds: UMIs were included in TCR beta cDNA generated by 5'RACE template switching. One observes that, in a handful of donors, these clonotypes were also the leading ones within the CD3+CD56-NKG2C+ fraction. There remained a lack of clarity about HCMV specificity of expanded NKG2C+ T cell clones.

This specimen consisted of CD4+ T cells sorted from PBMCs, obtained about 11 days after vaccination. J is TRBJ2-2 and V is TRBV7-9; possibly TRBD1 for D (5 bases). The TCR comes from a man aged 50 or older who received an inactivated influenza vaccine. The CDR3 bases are TGTGCCAGCACTTCCGCAGGGCCCACCGGGGAGCTGTTTTTT. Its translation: CASTSAGPTGELFF.